Here is one TCR beta chain with its context. The CDR3 covers 20 residues. Sequencing was performed with immunoSEQ multiplex PCR; in TCRdb, only in-frame clones are kept and a portion is missing. The sample shows 150,000 or so clones, 90% to 95% of them seen only once. The data derive from a study of blood T cell repertoires in COVID-19. At the level of the study: Samples came from the United States, Italy and Spain, spanning acute and convalescent COVID-19.

The chain recombines TRBV21-1 with TRBJ1-3. TRBV21-1 is shown as a pseudogene. Sample: peripheral blood. The source of this sequence is an older woman with COVID-19, enrolled during active disease. The CDR3 DNA reads as TGTGCCAGCAGACTAATGGGACTCCGGCGAAGGACCGTTAAGGGAAACACCATATATTTT. Translated: CASRLMGLRRRTVKGNTIYF.